This T cell receptor beta chain was obtained from a study of blood T cell repertoires in COVID-19. Study background: Spain, Italy and the United States supplied samples that represented acute and convalescent COVID-19. From T cells, B-cell-depleted T cells, or PBMCs came the material, which was cDNA or gDNA.

Germline loops: CDR1 SGHRS, CDR2 YFSETQ. The length of the CDR3 is 15 residues. J gave up 5 bases and V 4 bases, and 6 bases lay outside the gene matches. In the authors' methods: Amplification from reference gene primers served as the basis for estimated nucleated cell counts. The assay was immunoSEQ multiplex PCR, and TCRdb's table has in-frame clones only and misses some. V and J calls and clone size are as listed in that table; D and trimming were resolved from the DNA. The table lists over 15,000 clones, approximately 83% of them singletons. The material sequenced was peripheral blood. The TCR comes from a man in his sixties or seventies in a cohort sampled during active COVID-19. The chain is built from TRBV5-1 and TRBJ2-3; 11 nucleotides line up with TRBD1. The CDR3 DNA reads as TGCGCCAGCAGCCCCGGACAGGGGGCGGGAGATACGCAGTATTTT. As protein: CASSPGQGAGDTQYF.